Each of the 13 T cell receptor beta chains below was sequenced from the same sample in a study of T cell responses to AZD1222 COVID-19 vaccine. Sequencing used immunoSEQ multiplex PCR; TCRdb keeps in-frame clones, though not all of them. Of roughly 120,000 clones listed, approximately 85% are singletons. The material was peripheral blood, obtained on day 0 of AZD1222 vaccination. The receptors shown here come from an adult in good health.

The chain uses TRBV7-2 and TRBJ2-5, with D tentatively TRBD2 (5 bases). Per germline, CDR1 SGHTA and CDR2 FQGNSA. This CDR3 comprises 15 residues. Trimming stripped 1 base from V and 2 bases from J, with 11 bases between. CDR3 amino acids: CASSLELGVQETQYF. CDR3 DNA sequence: TGTGCCAGCAGCTTAGAGTTGGGAGTGCAAGAGACCCAGTACTTC.

This chain links TRBV5-1 with TRBJ2-1; D is unclear. From germline, CDR1 is SGHRS and CDR2 YFSETQ. V was cut by 4 bases and J by 0 bases, with 11 bases left in between. This CDR3 has 15 residues. The CDR3 sequence is CASSLLTISYNEQFF. Written as DNA, the CDR3 is TGCGCCAGCAGCCTTCTCACTATCTCCTACAATGAGCAGTTCTTC.

This clone was counted once. The V call is TRBV6-5, the J call TRBJ1-1; TRBD1 is a possible D gene (6 bases). Germline assignment: CDR1 MNHEY and CDR2 SVGAGI. This CDR3 comprises 14 residues. V gave up 8 bases and J gave up 6 bases, with 19 bases separating them. CDR3 sequence: CASAPARGSPEAFF. CDR3 sequence (DNA): TGTGCCAGCGCTCCCGCCAGGGGAAGTCCTGAAGCTTTCTTT.

The chain couples TRBV7-2 to TRBJ2-5; D unclear. V was clipped by 2 bases and J by 2 bases, with 9 bases between them. The CDR3 covers 14 residues. Germline V lookup: CDR1 SGHTA, CDR2 FQGNSA. The CDR3 DNA follows: TGTGCCAGCAGCTTACGTCACCTTCAAGAGACCCAGTACTTC. It yields the protein CASSLRHLQETQYF.

This chain links TRBV29-1 with TRBJ2-1; D might be TRBD1 (6 bases). Germline V gene sequence: CDR1 SQVTM, CDR2 ANQGSEA. V was trimmed by 3 bases and J by 3 bases, leaving 15 bases between them. The CDR3 loop spans 15 amino acids. The CDR3 sequence is CSVDSGRGHYNEQFF. The CDR3 DNA follows: TGCAGCGTTGATTCCGGCAGGGGCCACTACAATGAGCAGTTCTTC.

CDR3 nucleotides: TGTGCCAGCAGCCAGCACGCGGGGGGCAGGGACACTGAAGCTTTCTTT. Protein: CASSQHAGGRDTEAFF. The chain employs TRBV7-2 and TRBJ1-1; tentatively, D is TRBD1 (6 bases). CDR1 is SGHTA, CDR2 FQGNSA, per germline. Trimming cost V 5 bases and J 3 bases, with 19 bases left between them. This CDR3 contains 16 residues.

The CDR3 spells CASSLEFMGGGNEQFF. The CDR3 DNA follows: TGCGCCAGCAGCTTGGAATTCATGGGGGGTGGCAATGAGCAGTTCTTC. The V and J genes are TRBV5-1 and TRBJ2-1; tentatively, D is TRBD2 (6 bases). CDR3 length: 16 residues. Germline V gene data show CDR1 as SGHRS and CDR2 as YFSETQ. Trimming left V 0 bases short and J 6 bases short, with 16 bases between.

The rearrangement uses TRBV3-1 (or the pseudogene TRBV3-2) and TRBJ2-3; 7 nucleotides agree with TRBD1. CDR1 and CDR2 (germline): LGHDT, YNNKEL (reference sequence). There are 17 residues in the CDR3. With 5 bases clipped from V and 4 bases from J, the junction kept 15 bases outside the gene matches. Written as DNA, the CDR3 is TGTGCCAGCAGCGACTTTAAACAGGGGAAGTACGCAGATACGCAGTATTTT. As protein: CASSDFKQGKYADTQYF.

The CDR3 nucleotides read TGTGCCAGTACCATAAAGGGCAGGGCGATCTCTAACTATGGCTACACCTTC. It is translated as CASTIKGRAISNYGYTF. This chain joins TRBV19 and TRBJ1-2, with a tentative D call TRBD1 (5 bases). CDR1 is LNHDA, CDR2 SQIVND, per germline (reference sequence). V lost 7 bases to trimming and J lost 0 bases, with 21 bases between them. CDR3 length: 17 residues.

The chain recombines TRBV18 with TRBJ2-5; TRBD1 is a possible D gene (5 bases). CDR3 length: 13 residues. Germline CDR1 is KGHSH and CDR2 is LQKENI. Deletions cut 6 bases from V and 1 base from J, with 9 bases between. The CDR3 DNA sequence: TGTGCCAGCTCCGGACAAGGCCAAGAGACCCAGTACTTC. Translation gives CASSGQGQETQYF.

J is TRBJ2-5 and V is TRBV24-1; D ambiguous. The CDR3 runs to 14 residues. The germline gives CDR1 KGHDR, CDR2 SFDVKD. Between the trimmed V and J ends, which lost 0 bases and 2 bases, there was a span of 6 bases. For the CDR3, the DNA is TGTGCCACCAGTGATTTGCGGCGGCAAGAGACCCAGTACTTC. Its translation is CATSDLRRQETQYF.

J is TRBJ2-5 and V is TRBV9, with TRBD1 matching over 7 bases. Losses at the gene ends were 0 bases for V and 5 bases for J; bases not matched to a gene: 4. The CDR3 runs 14 residues. CDR1 is SGDLS and CDR2 is YYNGEE in the germline V gene. The CDR3 loop is CASSVEGTVETQYF. The DNA of the CDR3 is TGTGCCAGCAGCGTAGAAGGGACAGTTGAGACCCAGTACTTC.

DNA of the CDR3: TGCAGCGGGAGACAGGGGGTAGAGAACACTGAAGCTTTCTTT. The encoded protein is CSGRQGVENTEAFF. V and J are TRBV29-1 and TRBJ1-1; 9 positions match TRBD1. CDR1 is SQVTM, CDR2 ANQGSEA, per germline. V was clipped by 7 bases and J by 1 base; unmatched bases: 7. The CDR3 covers 14 residues. The whole variable domain, remainder taken from reference TRBV29-1 and TRBJ1-1, is SAVISQKPSRDICQRGTSLTIQCQVDSQVTMMFWYRQQPGQSLTLIATANQGSEATYESGFVIDKFPISRPNLTFSTLTVSNMSPEDSSIYLCSGRQGVENTEAFFGQGTRLTVV.